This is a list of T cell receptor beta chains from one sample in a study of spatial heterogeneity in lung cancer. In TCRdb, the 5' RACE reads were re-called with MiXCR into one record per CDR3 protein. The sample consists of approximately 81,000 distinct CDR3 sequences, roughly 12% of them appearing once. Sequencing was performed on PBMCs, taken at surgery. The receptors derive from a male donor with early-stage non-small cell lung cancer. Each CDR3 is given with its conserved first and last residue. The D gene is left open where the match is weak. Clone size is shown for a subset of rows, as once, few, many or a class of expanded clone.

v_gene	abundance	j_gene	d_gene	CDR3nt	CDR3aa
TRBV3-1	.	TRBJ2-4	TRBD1	TGTGCCAGCAGCCCAGGGACAGACCGGTCCTTTCAGTACTTC	CASSPGTDRSFQYF
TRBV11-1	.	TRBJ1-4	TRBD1	TGTGCCAGCAGCCCGAGGGACAGCGCAGATGAAAAACTGTTTTTT	CASSPRDSADEKLFF
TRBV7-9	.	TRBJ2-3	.	TGTGCCAGCAGCTTAGTCCTAGCGCGTAGCACAGATACGCAGTATTTT	CASSLVLARSTDTQYF
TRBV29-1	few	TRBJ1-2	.	TGCAGCGGGGGAGACACAAGCTATGGCTACACCTTC	CSGGDTSYGYTF
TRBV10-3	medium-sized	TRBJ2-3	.	TGTGCCATCAGACCGGACAGTACAGATACGCAGTATTTT	CAIRPDSTDTQYF
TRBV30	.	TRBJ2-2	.	TGTGCCTGGACCAGGACGGCAAACACCGGGGAGCTGTTTTTT	CAWTRTANTGELFF
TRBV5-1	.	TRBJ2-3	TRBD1	TGCGCCGGCAGCCAGACAGGGGGTACAGATACGCAGTATTTT	CAGSQTGGTDTQYF
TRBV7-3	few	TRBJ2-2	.	TGTGCCAGCAGCTTGGGACTTCAGGGCGGGGAGCTGTTTTTT	CASSLGLQGGELFF
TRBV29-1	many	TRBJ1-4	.	TGCAGCGTTGAAGTGGGGGAGACTAATGAAAAACTGTTTTTT	CSVEVGETNEKLFF
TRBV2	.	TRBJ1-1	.	TGTGCCAGCAGAAAGGAAAGTAACTACTTGTGGGCTTTCTTT	CASRKESNYLWAFF
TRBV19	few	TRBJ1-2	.	TGTGCCAGTAGTTTCCGGGATCAGAGCGGCTACACCTTC	CASSFRDQSGYTF
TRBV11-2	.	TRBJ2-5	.	TGTGCCAGCAGCCCCTATCAGGAGGGACCCCAAGAGACCCAGTACTTC	CASSPYQEGPQETQYF
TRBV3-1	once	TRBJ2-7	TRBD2	TGTGCCAGCAGCCCTGGCGGGGGTTACTACGAGCAGTACTTC	CASSPGGGYYEQYF
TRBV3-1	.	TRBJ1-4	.	TGTGCCAGCAGCCGGAACGGGGAAAAACTGTTTTTT	CASSRNGEKLFF
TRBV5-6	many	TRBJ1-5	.	TGTGCCAGCAGCTTGCTCACCAATAGCAATCAGCCCCAGCATTTT	CASSLLTNSNQPQHF
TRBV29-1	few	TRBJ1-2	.	TGCAGCGGCGCCACGGGGGACGGCTATGGCTACACCTTC	CSGATGDGYGYTF
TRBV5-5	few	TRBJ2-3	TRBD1	TGTGCCAGCAGCTTGGTGGCCCTCCGGGACAGGGAGGCGGTTTTT	CASSLVALRDREAVF
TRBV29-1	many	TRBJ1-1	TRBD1	TGCAGCGTCGCAGGGGGCGGATGGGCGGACCTTGAAGCTTTCTTT	CSVAGGGWADLEAFF
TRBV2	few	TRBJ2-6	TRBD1	TGTGCCAGAGCCCTTGGGACAGGGAGCTCTGGGGCCAACGTCCTGACTTTC	CARALGTGSSGANVLTF
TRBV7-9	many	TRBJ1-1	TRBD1	TGTGCCAGCAGCTTCCCCGGGACAGAGAACACTGAAGCTTTCTTT	CASSFPGTENTEAFF
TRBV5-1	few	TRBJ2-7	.	TGCGCCAGCAGCTTGGGACTTACCGATTACGAGCAGTACTTC	CASSLGLTDYEQYF
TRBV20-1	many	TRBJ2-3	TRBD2	TGCAGTGCTAGGACCCCGGGGGGGGGGGATACGCAGTATTTT	CSARTPGGGDTQYF
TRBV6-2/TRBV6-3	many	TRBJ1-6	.	TGTGCCAGCAGAAGGAGCTCCTATAATTCACCCCTCCACTTT	CASRRSSYNSPLHF
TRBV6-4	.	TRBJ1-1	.	TGTGCCAGCAGTGAAGTTTACAGGGAGGGTACTGAAGCTTTCTTT	CASSEVYREGTEAFF
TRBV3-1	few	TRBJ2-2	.	TGTGCCAGCAGCCAAGGGCCCGGAGACACCGGGGAGCTGTTTTTT	CASSQGPGDTGELFF
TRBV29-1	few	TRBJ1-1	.	TGCAGCGTTGAAGGAACAGGAAGGAACACTGAAGCTTTCTTT	CSVEGTGRNTEAFF
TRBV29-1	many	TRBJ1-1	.	TGCAGCGTTATCACAGTGAACACTGAAGCTTTCTTT	CSVITVNTEAFF
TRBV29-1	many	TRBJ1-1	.	TGCAGCGTTGGGGGGGTGAACACTGAAGCTTTCTTT	CSVGGVNTEAFF
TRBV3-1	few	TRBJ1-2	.	TGTGCCAGCAGCCAAGGGGGCAGGAGGAGCTATGGCTACACCTTC	CASSQGGRRSYGYTF
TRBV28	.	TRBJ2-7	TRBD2	TGTGCCAGCAGATCTAGCGGGTCCTACGAGCAGTACTTC	CASRSSGSYEQYF
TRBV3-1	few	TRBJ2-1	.	TGTGCCAGCAGCCTTGGGGAGTGGACTTGGGGGTACAATGAGCAGTTCTTC	CASSLGEWTWGYNEQFF
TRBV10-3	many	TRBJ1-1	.	TGTGCCATCAGTGAGCGGGGATCGAACACTGAAGCTTTCTTT	CAISERGSNTEAFF
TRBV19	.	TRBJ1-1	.	TGTGCCAGTAGTATCCAGGGTTACGCTTTCTTT	CASSIQGYAFF
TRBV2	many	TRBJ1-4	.	TGTGCCAGCGGCAAGGAGGGTACAACTAATGAAAAACTGTTTTTT	CASGKEGTTNEKLFF